The sequence of this T cell receptor beta chain was determined in a study of OX40 agonist ivuxolimab in advanced cancers. Study-level information: A male proportion of more than 75% was recorded, with mean age approximately 57 years and range 23 to 79.

A remark on this clone: Its matching antigen is unknown.

Using immunoSEQ multiplex PCR, the repertoire was profiled, and TCRdb retains in-frame clones only, with some absent. This sample has 73,000 or so clones, with almost 90% found just once. The study's findings and limits: At 0.1 to 3.0 mg/kg, CD4+ and CD8+ blood T cells expanded clonally by week 6.

This specimen was CD4+ or CD8+ T cells sorted from blood, taken in a trial of the OX40 agonist ivuxolimab. The clonotype originates from an adult with an advanced solid tumor such as melanoma, head and neck, liver or kidney cancer.

The CDR3 DNA is TGTGCCAGTAGTATAGATCTATCCTCGCGGGGTGGCTACACCTTC. Its translation is CASSIDLSSRGGYTF. This rearrangement joins TRBV19 to TRBJ1-2; D is unclear. Germline V gene sequence: CDR1 LNHDA, CDR2 SQIVND (reference sequence). V was trimmed by 0 bases and J by 7 bases, leaving 15 bases between them. This CDR3 comprises 15 residues. Complete variable domain (other parts from reference TRBV19 and TRBJ1-2): DGGITQSPKYLFRKEGQNVTLSCEQNLNHDAMYWYRQDPGQGLRLIYYSQIVNDFQKGDIAEGYSVSREKKESFPLTVTSAQKNPTAFYLCASSIDLSSRGGYTFGSGTRLTVV.